These 5 T cell receptor beta chains were sequenced from one sample in a study of shared clonotypes between healthy human individuals. Some clones are missing from TCRdb's copy, which holds only in-frame ones; the method was immunoSEQ multiplex PCR. The sample carries 600,000 or so clones, about 95% recorded once. Naive CD8 cells were CD45RO-negative, positively selected for CCR7, excluding terminally differentiated effector memory CD45RA+ cells. Sample: naive CD8+ T cells sorted from blood. These receptors were collected from a woman aged 25 to 39 in good health.

V is TRBV9 and J is TRBJ2-3; either TRBD1 or TRBD2 may supply D (5 bases each). Germline lookup yields CDR1 SGDLS and CDR2 YYNGEE. V lost 3 bases, J lost 2 bases, and 16 bases lay in between. This CDR3 contains 16 residues. In DNA, the CDR3 is TGTGCCAGCAGCGAGGAGGACATTTTTAACACAGATACGCAGTATTTT. Translation: CASSEEDIFNTDTQYF.

This clone has a single count. The J gene is TRBJ2-1, the V gene TRBV18, with 7 nucleotides matching TRBD2. Germline CDR1 and CDR2: KGHSH and LQKENI. Losses at the gene ends were 2 bases for V and 6 bases for J; bases not matched to a gene: 4. This CDR3 has 14 residues. CDR3 nucleotide sequence: TGTGCCAGCTCACCAGCCTCTAGCGGCAATGAGCAGTTCTTC. Translated: CASSPASSGNEQFF.

V gene TRBV13 combines with J gene TRBJ2-2; possible D gene TRBD1, 5 bases. The germline CDR1 and CDR2 sequences are PRHDT and FYEKMQ (reference sequence). Trimming removed 5 bases at V and 6 bases at J, with 22 bases between. This CDR3 contains 17 residues. Written as DNA, the CDR3 is TGTGCCAGCAGCCCTTACGGCAGGGCCGGAACGTCCGGGGAGCTGTTTTTT. Its protein product is CASSPYGRAGTSGELFF.

This clone was picked up one time. The chain uses TRBV5-6 and TRBJ2-7; maybe TRBD2 (5 bases). This CDR3 is 17 amino acids long. The V gene lost 0 bases and the J gene lost 6 bases, with 22 bases spanning the gap. Germline assignment: CDR1 SGHDT and CDR2 YYEEEE. The CDR3 DNA sequence: TGTGCCAGCAGCTTGGATCGGACGGGGATCCTAACTGGCGAGCAGTACTTC. It yields the protein CASSLDRTGILTGEQYF.

V is TRBV27 and J is TRBJ2-1, with 9 nucleotides matching TRBD2. Germline V gene sequence: CDR1 MNHEY, CDR2 SMNVEV (reference sequence). The CDR3 length is 15 residues. V lost 1 base to trimming and J lost 9 bases; unmatched junction nucleotides: 7. The CDR3 protein is CASSLLAGGPSEQFF. Written as DNA, the CDR3 is TGTGCCAGCAGTTTATTGGCGGGAGGGCCCAGTGAGCAGTTCTTC.